These 27 T cell receptor beta chains came from one sample sequenced in a study of T cell responses to AZD1222 COVID-19 vaccine. The protocol was immunoSEQ multiplex PCR, while the TCRdb copy is restricted to in-frame clones and leaves out a portion. The table shows 30,000 to 50,000 clones, with about nine tenths occurring only once. This specimen consisted of peripheral blood, obtained 28 days after the second dose of the MenACWY control vaccine. The receptors here all came from an adult who received the MenACWY meningococcal vaccine as a control.

The chain employs TRBV6-5 and TRBJ2-1; 12 bases map to TRBD2. Germline CDR1 and CDR2: MNHEY and SVGAGI. The CDR3 runs to 15 residues. Trimming at V came to 2 bases and at J to 9 bases, leaving 5 bases not matched to a gene. CDR3 in amino acids: CASSYTLAGGVEQFF. Written as DNA, the CDR3 is TGTGCCAGCAGTTACACGCTAGCGGGGGGGGTTGAGCAGTTCTTC.

This rearrangement joins TRBV18 to TRBJ2-1, with D hard to call. The germline CDR1 and CDR2 sequences are KGHSH and LQKENI. With 2 bases removed from V and 4 bases from J, the gap between germline ends came to 6 bases. This CDR3 contains 13 residues. DNA for the CDR3: TGTGCCAGCTCACCAGGAATGTACAATGAGCAGTTCTTC. Protein product: CASSPGMYNEQFF.

CDR3 loop: CASSQDGTLGGYTF. The CDR3 region has the DNA TGCGCCAGCAGCCAGGACGGAACCTTGGGTGGCTACACCTTC. The chain has TRBV4-1 and TRBJ1-2; D is undetermined. Germline V gives CDR1 MGHRA, CDR2 YSYEKL. The V end was cut by 3 bases, the J end by 7 bases, with 15 bases between. This CDR3 has 14 residues.

The V gene is TRBV28, the J gene TRBJ1-4; D might be TRBD1 (6 bases). In germline, CDR1 is MDHEN, CDR2 SYDVKM. V dropped 7 bases and J dropped 8 bases, with 20 bases sitting between them. CDR3 length: 15 residues. CDR3 nucleotides: TGTGCCAGCATTTCGAACGGGGGCGGGCAGGAAAAACTGTTTTTT. Its protein is CASISNGGGQEKLFF.

The V and J genes are TRBV7-9 and TRBJ1-1, with D unclear. Looked up from germline, CDR1 is SEHNR and CDR2 is FQNEAQ (reference sequence). Trimming took 1 base from V and 4 from J, leaving 10 bases between them. The CDR3 contains 14 residues. DNA for the CDR3: TGTGCCAGCAGCTTAGAGTCGCTGGGCACTGAAGCTTTCTTT. Residues: CASSLESLGTEAFF.

This clone was recorded once. The chain recombines TRBV7-6 with TRBJ2-7; the D gene could be TRBD1 or TRBD2 (5 bases each). The CDR3 length is 17 residues. The ends were cut back, 0 bases at V and 2 bases at J, with 17 bases in the middle. The V gene's germline CDR1 is SGHVS and CDR2 FNYEAQ. CDR3 region: CASSLALGPQYAYEQYF. CDR3 coding DNA: TGTGCCAGCAGCTTAGCGCTGGGACCCCAGTACGCCTACGAGCAGTACTTC.

V gene TRBV28 combines with J gene TRBJ2-7, with 9 bases identical to TRBD1. This CDR3 is built from 15 residues. Germline V gives CDR1 MDHEN, CDR2 SYDVKM. The V segment lost 4 bases and the J segment 5 bases; nucleotides outside the gene matches: 9. CDR3 loop: CASSSSGTGYHEQYF. The CDR3 nucleotides read TGTGCCAGCAGTTCCTCCGGGACAGGGTACCACGAGCAGTACTTC.

The chain carries TRBV28 and TRBJ2-5; D might be TRBD1 (5 bases). Trimming removed 6 bases at V and 0 bases at J, with 11 bases between. This CDR3 has 14 residues. The germline CDR1 and CDR2 sequences are MDHEN and SYDVKM. CDR3 nucleotides: TGTGCCAGCAGGGACGGACATTACCAAGAGACCCAGTACTTC. Protein product: CASRDGHYQETQYF.

CDR3 sequence (DNA): TGTGCCAGCACCAAAATTTCCGGGACAGAAGCCTATGGCTACACCTTC. Translation gives CASTKISGTEAYGYTF. V gene TRBV14 combines with J gene TRBJ1-2; 7 bases match TRBD1. CDR1 is SGHDN and CDR2 is FVKESK in the germline V gene. This CDR3 region has 16 residues. Trimming took 7 bases from V and 4 from J; bases not matched to a gene: 15. Complete variable domain (other parts from reference TRBV14 and TRBJ1-2): EAGVTQFPSHSVIEKGQTVTLRCDPISGHDNLYWYRRVMGKEIKFLLHFVKESKQDESGMPNNRFLAERTGGTYSTLKVQPAELEDSGVYFCASTKISGTEAYGYTFGSGTRLTVV.

This sequence joins TRBV7-6 and TRBJ1-4; 10 bases are shared with TRBD1. The CDR3 contains 18 residues. The V gene end was trimmed by 2 bases and the J gene end by 4 bases; junction bases not matched to a gene: 10. Germline CDR1 and CDR2: SGHVS and FNYEAQ. The CDR3 reads CASSLLTGGGQFNEKLFF. The CDR3 DNA follows: TGTGCCAGCAGCTTACTGACAGGGGGCGGCCAATTTAATGAAAAACTGTTTTTT.

This clone was seen more than once but under ten times. The chain links TRBV5-1 to TRBJ2-1, with 7 bases that match TRBD1. There are 16 residues in the CDR3. Germline loops: CDR1 SGHRS, CDR2 YFSETQ. V lost 0 bases, J lost 0 bases, and 3 bases stayed unmatched. The DNA of the CDR3 is TGCGCCAGCAGCTTGGGGGACAGTAGCTCCTACAATGAGCAGTTCTTC. Its translation: CASSLGDSSSYNEQFF.

The V gene is TRBV27, the J gene TRBJ1-1; D remains ambiguous. Germline V lookup: CDR1 MNHEY, CDR2 SMNVEV (reference sequence). This CDR3 is built from 15 residues. The V end lost 0 bases, the J end lost 1 base, and 9 bases lay between the germline ends. CDR3 in DNA: TGTGCCAGCAGTTTATCACCTAAACCGAACACTGAAGCTTTCTTT. This translates into CASSLSPKPNTEAFF.

V gene TRBV25-1 combines with J gene TRBJ2-3, with 14 bases matching TRBD2. Germline V gene data show CDR1 as MGHDK and CDR2 as SYGVNS. The V gene end was trimmed by 2 bases and the J gene end by 2 bases; junction bases not matched to a gene: 6. This CDR3 comprises 18 residues. This CDR3 reads CASSEHGTSGSDTDTQYF. The CDR3 DNA follows: TGTGCCAGCAGTGAACACGGGACTAGCGGGAGCGACACAGATACGCAGTATTTT.

The chain joins TRBV5-1 to TRBJ2-3, with TRBD2 matching over 7 bases. The CDR3 length is 17 residues. V was clipped by 4 bases and J by 3 bases; unmatched bases: 14. Germline CDR1 and CDR2: SGHRS and YFSETQ. The CDR3 DNA reads as TGCGCCAGCAGCCCACTCCCGGGACTACGAGGAACAGATACGCAGTATTTT. It specifies CASSPLPGLRGTDTQYF.

The chain is built from TRBV7-9 and TRBJ2-5, with a tentative D call TRBD1 (5 bases). The V end lost 3 bases, the J end lost 1 base, and 12 bases lay between the germline ends. The germline gives CDR1 SEHNR, CDR2 FQNEAQ (reference sequence). The CDR3 runs 15 residues. The CDR3 loop reads CASSLAGAAQETQYF. The CDR3 coding sequence is TGTGCCAGCAGCTTGGCTGGGGCAGCCCAAGAGACCCAGTACTTC. Combining the CDR3 with reference TRBV7-9 and TRBJ2-5 gives the whole variable domain DTGVSQNPRHKITKRGQNVTFRCDPISEHNRLYWYRQTLGQGPEFLTYFQNEAQLEKSRLLSDRFSAERPKGSFSTLEIQRTEQGDSAMYLCASSLAGAAQETQYFGPGTRLLVL.

The gene calls are TRBV10-3 and TRBJ2-7, with 11 nucleotides matching TRBD2. The CDR3 loop spans 16 amino acids. The V segment lost 3 bases and the J segment 6 bases; nucleotides outside the gene matches: 10. Germline lookup yields CDR1 ENHRY and CDR2 SYGVKD. The DNA of the CDR3 is TGTGCCATCAGTGATATTGGGACTAGCGGTATTCTCGAGCAGTACTTC. Translating it yields CAISDIGTSGILEQYF.

The chain recombines TRBV2 with TRBJ1-2; TRBD1 matches at 9 bases. V was pared by 6 bases and J by 5 bases, with 4 bases of the junction left unmatched. CDR1 is SNHLY and CDR2 is FYNNEI in the germline V gene. This CDR3 is 13 amino acids long. CDR3 region: CASSLGQGYGYTF. The CDR3 bases are TGTGCCAGCAGCCTAGGACAGGGGTATGGCTACACCTTC. The complete variable domain, with remaining parts taken from reference TRBV2 and TRBJ1-2, reads EPEVTQTPSHQVTQMGQEVILRCVPISNHLYFYWYRQILGQKVEFLVSFYNNEISEKSEIFDDQFSVERPDGSNFTLKIRSTKLEDSAMYFCASSLGQGYGYTFGSGTRLTVV.

The J gene is TRBJ1-1, the V gene TRBV7-9, with D tentatively TRBD1 (5 bases). The germline gives CDR1 SEHNR, CDR2 FQNEAQ (reference sequence). V was pared by 5 bases and J by 6 bases, with 13 bases between. The CDR3 consists of 13 residues. CDR3 amino acids: CASSARTTAEAFF. The CDR3 coding sequence is TGTGCCAGCAGCGCTCGGACAACGGCTGAAGCTTTCTTT.

This CDR3 reads CASSVGPENTEAFF. In DNA, the CDR3 is TGTGCCAGCAGCGTAGGCCCGGAGAACACTGAAGCTTTCTTT. The J gene is TRBJ1-1, the V gene TRBV9, with D uncertain. The CDR3 spans 14 residues. Trimming took off 0 bases at V and 1 base at J, with 7 bases between the two ends. Germline CDR1 reads SGDLS; CDR2 reads YYNGEE. The complete variable domain, with remaining parts taken from reference TRBV9 and TRBJ1-1, reads DSGVTQTPKHLITATGQRVTLRCSPRSGDLSVYWYQQSLDQGLQFLIQYYNGEERAKGNILERFSAQQFPDLHSELNLSSLELGDSALYFCASSVGPENTEAFFGQGTRLTVV.

The J gene is TRBJ1-2, the V gene TRBV11-2; the D gene is possibly TRBD1 (5 bases). The CDR3 runs 14 residues. V was cut by 1 base and J by 7 bases, with 13 bases left in between. The germline V gene has CDR1 SGHAT and CDR2 FQNNGV. Written as DNA, the CDR3 is TGTGCCAGCAGCTTAGGTGGGGGGTTGCTTGGCTACACCTTC. Amino acids: CASSLGGGLLGYTF.

The chain employs TRBV11-3 and TRBJ1-2; a weak D match, TRBD1 (5 bases). The V gene's germline CDR1 is SGHNT and CDR2 YENEEA. The V gene lost 5 bases and the J gene lost 7 bases, with 17 bases spanning the gap. The CDR3 is 14 amino acids. In DNA form, the CDR3 reads TGTGCCAGCAGCACCGGGACGGCACGCCCTGGCTACACCTTC. It encodes CASSTGTARPGYTF.

The V and J genes are TRBV19 and TRBJ1-1; maybe TRBD1 (5 bases). The CDR3 has 16 residues. Trimming removed 3 bases from V and 1 base from J, with 15 bases in between. The germline gives CDR1 LNHDA, CDR2 SQIVND (reference sequence). The CDR3: CASSITHGGRNTEAFF. CDR3 DNA: TGTGCCAGTAGTATTACCCACGGGGGGAGGAACACTGAAGCTTTCTTT. The full variable domain, in which reference TRBV19 and TRBJ1-1 provide the parts outside the CDR3, is DGGITQSPKYLFRKEGQNVTLSCEQNLNHDAMYWYRQDPGQGLRLIYYSQIVNDFQKGDIAEGYSVSREKKESFPLTVTSAQKNPTAFYLCASSITHGGRNTEAFFGQGTRLTVV.

V usage is TRBV6-5 and J usage is TRBJ2-1, with D hard to call. V was cut by 4 bases and J by 5 bases, with 3 bases left in between. From germline, CDR1 is MNHEY and CDR2 SVGAGI. The CDR3 has 11 residues. The CDR3 region is CASSSNNEQFF. The CDR3 coding sequence is TGTGCCAGCAGTTCTAACAATGAGCAGTTCTTC.

This clone was picked up one time. The chain has TRBV6-5 and TRBJ1-2; perhaps TRBD1 as D (5 bases). There are 14 residues in the CDR3. Between the trimmed V and J ends, which lost 2 bases and 6 bases, there was a span of 13 bases. Germline loops: CDR1 MNHEY, CDR2 SVGAGI. The CDR3 DNA follows: TGTGCCAGCAGTTACGCCGGGACGGCTGATGGCTACACCTTC. As protein: CASSYAGTADGYTF.

The chain is built from TRBV24-1 and TRBJ2-2, with D hard to call. With 1 base removed from V and 1 base from J, the gap between germline ends came to 6 bases. Germline loops: CDR1 KGHDR, CDR2 SFDVKD. This CDR3 has 15 amino acids. CDR3 in amino acids: CATSDLTRNTGELFF. CDR3 nucleotide sequence: TGTGCCACCAGTGATTTAACCAGGAACACCGGGGAGCTGTTTTTT.

This clone appeared once. The rearrangement uses TRBV10-1 and TRBJ2-2; D remains ambiguous. The CDR3 sequence is 12 residues long. Germline V gives CDR1 WNHNN, CDR2 SYGVQD (reference sequence). Deletions cut 4 bases from V and 6 bases from J, with 6 bases between. The CDR3 DNA is TGCGCCAGCAGTGTTAATCCCGGGGAGCTGTTTTTT. Protein sequence: CASSVNPGELFF.

This sequence joins TRBV18 and TRBJ1-4, with D unresolved. Germline-derived CDR1 and CDR2 are KGHSH and LQKENI. This CDR3 spans 16 amino acids. Trimming shortened V by 3 bases and J by 8 bases, and 19 bases separated the two germline ends. In DNA, the CDR3 is TGTGCCAGCTCACCGCCTAACAGTATCGCGGGGGAAAAACTGTTTTTT. Residues: CASSPPNSIAGEKLFF.